This TCR beta chain was recorded in a study of beta chain features in type 1 diabetes. Study at large: When patients were set against healthy donors, age, gender and cell yields were similar. Whole-study findings and limits: In comparison with healthy donors, patients had naive, central memory and Treg TCRB repertoires that appeared more similar.

Regarding this clone: Its antigen is still unknown.

This CDR3 has 15 amino acids. Per the germline V gene, CDR1 is LGHNA and CDR2 is YNFKEQ. V was pared by 3 bases and J by 9 bases, with 11 bases of the junction left unmatched. CD45RO/CCR7/CD25/CD127/CD95/CD27 sorting isolated CD4+ naive, central memory, regulatory and stem cell-like memory cells. Sequenced material consisted of expressed TCRB transcripts (all of the isolated RNA was reverse transcribed). The study sequenced naive, central memory and regulatory T cell samples to an average of roughly 3.4 million reads. Profiled with immunoSEQ multiplex PCR; TCRdb holds only in-frame clones, not every one. This sample has about half a million clones, with more than 9.5% found just once.

Input material: naive CD4+ T cells from blood. The V gene is TRBV4-2, the J gene TRBJ2-5, with TRBD1 matching 9 bases. This TCR derives from a woman between 18 and 29 years old in good health. The CDR3: CASSHLRDRAPAQYF. CDR3 nucleotide sequence: TGTGCCAGCAGCCATCTGCGGGACAGGGCTCCGGCCCAGTACTTC.